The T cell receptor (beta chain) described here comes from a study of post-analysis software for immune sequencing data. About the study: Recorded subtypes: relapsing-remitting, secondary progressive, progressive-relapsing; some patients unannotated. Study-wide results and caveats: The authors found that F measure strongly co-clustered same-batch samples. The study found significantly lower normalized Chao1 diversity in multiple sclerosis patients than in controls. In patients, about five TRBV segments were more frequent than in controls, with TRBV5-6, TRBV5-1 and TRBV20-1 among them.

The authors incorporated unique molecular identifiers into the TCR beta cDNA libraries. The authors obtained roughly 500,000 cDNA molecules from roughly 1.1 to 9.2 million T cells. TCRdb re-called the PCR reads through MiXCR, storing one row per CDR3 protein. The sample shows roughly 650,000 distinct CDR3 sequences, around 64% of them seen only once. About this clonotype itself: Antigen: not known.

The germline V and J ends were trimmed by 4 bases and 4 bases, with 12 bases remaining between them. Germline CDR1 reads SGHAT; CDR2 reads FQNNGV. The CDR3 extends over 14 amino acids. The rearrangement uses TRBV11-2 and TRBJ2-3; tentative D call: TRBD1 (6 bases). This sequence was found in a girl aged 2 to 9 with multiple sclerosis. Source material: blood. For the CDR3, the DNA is TGTGCCAGCAGCTGGACAGAAGTGTCAGATACGCAGTATTTT. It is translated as CASSWTEVSDTQYF.